This T cell receptor beta chain was recovered during a study of blood T cell repertoires in COVID-19. At the level of the study: Sites across the United States, Italy and Spain contributed samples from acute and convalescent COVID-19. In each case, the material was cDNA or gDNA derived from T cells, B-cell-depleted T cells, or PBMCs.

The V gene end was trimmed by 5 bases and the J gene end by 4 bases; junction bases not matched to a gene: 7. This CDR3 spans 15 amino acids. The germline CDR1 and CDR2 sequences are MNHEY and SMNVEV (reference sequence). Study processing details: The authors estimated nucleated cell counts from reference gene primer amplification. The protocol was immunoSEQ multiplex PCR, while the TCRdb copy is restricted to in-frame clones and leaves out a portion. V and J calls and clone size are copied from that table; D and trimming were computed from the DNA. This sample has around 310,000 clones, with over 75% found just once.

J is TRBJ1-2 and V is TRBV27; TRBD1 matches 10 bases. Input material: peripheral blood. The source is a woman in her sixties or seventies with acute or convalescent COVID-19. The CDR3 reads CASSPGQGDRYGYTF. In DNA form, the CDR3 reads TGTGCCAGCAGTCCCGGACAGGGGGACCGCTATGGCTACACCTTC.